This TCR beta chain was profiled in a study of T cells after yellow fever vaccination. MiXCR, run by TCRdb on the 5' RACE reads, gives a single entry per CDR3 protein. The sample records fewer than 450,000 distinct CDR3 sequences, around 8.1% being singletons. Only a few counts were recorded for this clonotype. Since a much larger clone is just one base distant, this may be a read error. CDR3 length: 13 residues. CDR1 and CDR2 from the germline V gene are SGHRS and YFSETQ. Trimming took off 0 bases at V and 1 base at J, with 4 bases between the two ends. The sequence came from a man aged 18 to 35 who received the YFV17D yellow fever vaccine. The chain couples TRBV5-1 to TRBJ1-1; no firm D call. The starting material was PBMCs, obtained roughly 46 days after the first yellow fever vaccination. The CDR3 DNA reads TGCGCCAGCAGCTTGGGCAAGAACACTGAAGCTTTCTTT. It yields the protein CASSLGKNTEAFF.